This entry describes one T cell receptor (beta chain). Its antigen is undetermined. The CDR3 is made up of 20 amino acids. J lost 4 bases, V lost 3 bases, and 18 bases had no gene match. Germline V gene sequence: CDR1 SGHRS, CDR2 YFSETQ. The record originates from a study of cytomegalovirus exposure and HLA in healthy donors. The PCR had 60 Vbeta and 13 Jbeta primers. Libraries were prepared by immunoSEQ multiplex PCR; TCRdb keeps only in-frame clonotypes and omits some of them. This sample's clone table lists approximately 110,000 clones. Findings and limits, study-wide: Researchers reported from a later analysis that most CMV-associated TCR beta chains appeared HLA-restricted.

This sequence was found in a man in his late teens or twenties in good health and CMV-seronegative. The sample taken for sequencing was PBMCs. V and J are TRBV5-1 and TRBJ2-7, with 14 bases lining up with TRBD2. The CDR3 reads CASSYMQGTSGRTNKYEQYF. In DNA, the CDR3 is TGCGCCAGCAGCTACATGCAGGGGACTAGCGGGAGAACTAATAAGTACGAGCAGTACTTC. The full variable domain, rest sourced from reference TRBV5-1 and TRBJ2-7, is KAGVTQTPRYLIKTRGQQVTLSCSPISGHRSVSWYQQTPGQGLQFLFEYFSETQRNKGNFPGRFSGRQFSNSRSEMNVSTLELGDSALYLCASSYMQGTSGRTNKYEQYFGPGTRLTVT.